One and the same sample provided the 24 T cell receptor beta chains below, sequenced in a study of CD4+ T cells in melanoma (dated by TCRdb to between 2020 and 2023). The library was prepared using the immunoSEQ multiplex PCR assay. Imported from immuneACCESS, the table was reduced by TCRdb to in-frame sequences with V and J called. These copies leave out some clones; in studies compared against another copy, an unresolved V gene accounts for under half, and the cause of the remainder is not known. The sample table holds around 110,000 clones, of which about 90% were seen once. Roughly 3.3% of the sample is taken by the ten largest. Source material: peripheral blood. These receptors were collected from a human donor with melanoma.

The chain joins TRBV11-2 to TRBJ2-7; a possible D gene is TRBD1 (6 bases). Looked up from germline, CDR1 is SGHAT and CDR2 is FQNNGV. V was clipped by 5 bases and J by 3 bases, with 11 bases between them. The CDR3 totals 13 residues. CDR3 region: CASSVGQNYEQYF. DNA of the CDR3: TGTGCCAGCAGCGTTGGACAGAACTACGAGCAGTACTTC.

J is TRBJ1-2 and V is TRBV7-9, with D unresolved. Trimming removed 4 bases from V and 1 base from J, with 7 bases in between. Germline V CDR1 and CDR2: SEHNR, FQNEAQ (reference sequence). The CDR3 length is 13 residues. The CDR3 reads CASSSRYNYGYTF. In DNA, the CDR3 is TGTGCCAGCAGCTCCCGCTATAACTATGGCTACACCTTC.

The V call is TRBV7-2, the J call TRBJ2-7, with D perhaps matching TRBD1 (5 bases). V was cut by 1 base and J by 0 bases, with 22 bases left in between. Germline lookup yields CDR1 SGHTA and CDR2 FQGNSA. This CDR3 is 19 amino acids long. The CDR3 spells CASSLGLPVKGPNSYEQYF. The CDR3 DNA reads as TGTGCCAGCAGCTTAGGCCTACCAGTTAAGGGGCCAAACTCCTACGAGCAGTACTTC.

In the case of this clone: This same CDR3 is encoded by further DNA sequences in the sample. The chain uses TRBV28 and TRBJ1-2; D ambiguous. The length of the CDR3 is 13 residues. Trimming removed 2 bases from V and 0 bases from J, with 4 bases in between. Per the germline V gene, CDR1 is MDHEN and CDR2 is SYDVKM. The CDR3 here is CASSLGSNYGYTF. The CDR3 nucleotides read TGTGCCAGCAGTTTAGGTTCTAACTATGGCTACACCTTC.

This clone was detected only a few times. The CDR3 DNA reads TGTGCCAGTAGTATAACCGGGACACCGAACACTGAAGCTTTCTTT. Its translation is CASSITGTPNTEAFF. This rearrangement joins TRBV19 to TRBJ1-1; TRBD1 might be the D (6 bases). V gave up 2 bases and J gave up 1 base, with 11 bases separating them. This CDR3 is built from 15 residues. Germline V gives CDR1 LNHDA, CDR2 SQIVND (reference sequence).

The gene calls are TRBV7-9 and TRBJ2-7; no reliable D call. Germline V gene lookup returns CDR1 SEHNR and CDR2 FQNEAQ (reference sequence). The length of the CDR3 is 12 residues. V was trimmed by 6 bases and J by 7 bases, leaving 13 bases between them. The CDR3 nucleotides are TGTGCCAGCAGAAGTCTCGAAGAAGAGCAGTACTTC. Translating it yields CASRSLEEEQYF.

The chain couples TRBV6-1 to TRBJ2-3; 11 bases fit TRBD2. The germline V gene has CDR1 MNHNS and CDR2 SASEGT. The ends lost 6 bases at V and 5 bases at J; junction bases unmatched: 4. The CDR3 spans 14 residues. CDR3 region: CASSIAGGEDTQYF. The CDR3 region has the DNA TGTGCCAGCAGCATAGCGGGAGGGGAAGATACGCAGTATTTT.

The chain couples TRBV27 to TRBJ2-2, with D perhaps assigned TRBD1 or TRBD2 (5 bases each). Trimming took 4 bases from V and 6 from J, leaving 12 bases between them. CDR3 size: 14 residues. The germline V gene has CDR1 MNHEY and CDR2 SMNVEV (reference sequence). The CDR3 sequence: CASSWASRAGELFF. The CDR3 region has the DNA TGTGCCAGCAGTTGGGCTAGCAGGGCCGGGGAGCTGTTTTTT.

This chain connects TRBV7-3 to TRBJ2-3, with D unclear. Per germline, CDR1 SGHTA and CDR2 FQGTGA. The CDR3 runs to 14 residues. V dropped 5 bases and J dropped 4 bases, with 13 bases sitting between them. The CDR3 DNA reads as TGTGCCAGCAGCCTAATGAAGAATGCAGATACGCAGTATTTT. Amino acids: CASSLMKNADTQYF.

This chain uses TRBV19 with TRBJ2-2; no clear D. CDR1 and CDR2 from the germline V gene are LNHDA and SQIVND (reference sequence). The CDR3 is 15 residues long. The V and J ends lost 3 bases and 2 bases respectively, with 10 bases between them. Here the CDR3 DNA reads TGTGCCAGTAGTATGAAATCCTTAAACACCGGGGAGCTGTTTTTT. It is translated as CASSMKSLNTGELFF.

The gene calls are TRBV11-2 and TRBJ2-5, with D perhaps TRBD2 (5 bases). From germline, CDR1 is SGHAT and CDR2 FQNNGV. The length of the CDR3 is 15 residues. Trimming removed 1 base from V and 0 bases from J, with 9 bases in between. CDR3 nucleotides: TGTGCCAGCAGCTTAGTATCGGAGGACCAAGAGACCCAGTACTTC. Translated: CASSLVSEDQETQYF.

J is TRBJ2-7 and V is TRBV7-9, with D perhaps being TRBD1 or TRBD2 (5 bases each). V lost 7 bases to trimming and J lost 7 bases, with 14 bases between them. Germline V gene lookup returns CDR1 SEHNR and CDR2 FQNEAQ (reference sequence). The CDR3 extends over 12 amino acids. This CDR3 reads CASTLGPGEQYF. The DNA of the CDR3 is TGTGCCAGCACCCTGGGACCTGGGGAGCAGTACTTC.

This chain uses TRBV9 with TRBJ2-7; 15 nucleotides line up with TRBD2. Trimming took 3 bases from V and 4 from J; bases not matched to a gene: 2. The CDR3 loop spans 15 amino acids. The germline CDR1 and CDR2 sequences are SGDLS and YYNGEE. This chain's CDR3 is CASSGTSGGGYEQYF. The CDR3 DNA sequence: TGTGCCAGCAGCGGGACTAGCGGGGGGGGGTACGAGCAGTACTTC. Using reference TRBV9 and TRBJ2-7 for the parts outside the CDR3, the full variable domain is DSGVTQTPKHLITATGQRVTLRCSPRSGDLSVYWYQQSLDQGLQFLIQYYNGEERAKGNILERFSAQQFPDLHSELNLSSLELGDSALYFCASSGTSGGGYEQYFGPGTRLTVT.

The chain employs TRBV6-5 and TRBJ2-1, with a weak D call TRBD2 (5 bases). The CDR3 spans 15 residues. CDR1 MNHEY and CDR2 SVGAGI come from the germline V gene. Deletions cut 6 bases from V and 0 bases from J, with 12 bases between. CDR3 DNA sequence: TGTGCCAGCAGCGGTAGCGAGAGCTCCTACAATGAGCAGTTCTTC. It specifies CASSGSESSYNEQFF.

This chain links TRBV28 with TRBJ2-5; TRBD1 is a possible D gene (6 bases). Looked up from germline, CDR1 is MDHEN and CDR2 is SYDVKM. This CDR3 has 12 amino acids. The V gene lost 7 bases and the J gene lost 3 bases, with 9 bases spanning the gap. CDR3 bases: TGTGCCAGCAATACAGGGAAAGAGACCCAGTACTTC. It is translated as CASNTGKETQYF.

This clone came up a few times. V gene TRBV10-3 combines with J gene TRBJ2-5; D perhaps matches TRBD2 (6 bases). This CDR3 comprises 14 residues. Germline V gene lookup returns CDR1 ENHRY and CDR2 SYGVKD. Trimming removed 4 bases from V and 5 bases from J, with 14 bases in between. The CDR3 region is CAISGGGVGETQYF. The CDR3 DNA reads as TGTGCCATCAGTGGCGGAGGGGTGGGTGAGACCCAGTACTTC.

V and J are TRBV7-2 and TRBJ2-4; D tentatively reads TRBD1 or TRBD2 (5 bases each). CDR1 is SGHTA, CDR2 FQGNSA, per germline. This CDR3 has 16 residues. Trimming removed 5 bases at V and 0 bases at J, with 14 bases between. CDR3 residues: CASSGRDQVAKNIQYF. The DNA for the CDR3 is TGTGCCAGCAGCGGCCGGGACCAAGTAGCCAAAAACATTCAGTACTTC.

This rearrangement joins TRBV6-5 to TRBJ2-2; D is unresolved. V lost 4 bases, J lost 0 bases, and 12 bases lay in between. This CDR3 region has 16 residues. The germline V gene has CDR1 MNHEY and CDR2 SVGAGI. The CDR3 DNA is TGTGCCAGCAGTTTAACCCCAATTACGAACACCGGGGAGCTGTTTTTT. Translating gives CASSLTPITNTGELFF.

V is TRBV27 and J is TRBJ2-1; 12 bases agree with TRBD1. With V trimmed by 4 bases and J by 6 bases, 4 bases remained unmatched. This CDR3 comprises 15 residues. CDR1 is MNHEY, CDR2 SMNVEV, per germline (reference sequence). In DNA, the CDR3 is TGTGCCAGCAGTTGGGGGACAGGGGGCCTCAATGAGCAGTTCTTC. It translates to CASSWGTGGLNEQFF.

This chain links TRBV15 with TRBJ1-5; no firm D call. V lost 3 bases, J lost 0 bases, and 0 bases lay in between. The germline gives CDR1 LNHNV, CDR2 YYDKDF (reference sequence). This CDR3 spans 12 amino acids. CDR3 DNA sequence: TGTGCCACCAGCAGTAGCAATCAGCCCCAGCATTTT. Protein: CATSSSNQPQHF.

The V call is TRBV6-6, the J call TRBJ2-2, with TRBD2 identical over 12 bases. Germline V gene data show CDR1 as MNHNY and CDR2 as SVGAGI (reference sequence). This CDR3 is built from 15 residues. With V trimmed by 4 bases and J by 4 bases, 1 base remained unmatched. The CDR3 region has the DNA TGTGCCAGCAGTTGGACTAGCGGGGTCACCGGGGAGCTGTTTTTT. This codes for CASSWTSGVTGELFF.

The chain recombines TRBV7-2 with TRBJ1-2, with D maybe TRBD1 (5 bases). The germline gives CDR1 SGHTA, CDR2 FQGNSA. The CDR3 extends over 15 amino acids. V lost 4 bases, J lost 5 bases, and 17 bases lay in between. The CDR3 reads CASSSQKGARYGYTF. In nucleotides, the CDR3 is TGTGCCAGCAGCTCGCAAAAAGGGGCGAGGTATGGCTACACCTTC.

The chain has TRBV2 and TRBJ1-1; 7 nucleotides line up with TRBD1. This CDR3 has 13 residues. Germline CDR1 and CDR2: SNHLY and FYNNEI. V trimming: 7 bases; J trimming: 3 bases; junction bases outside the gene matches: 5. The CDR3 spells CASTRTGDTEAFF. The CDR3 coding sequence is TGTGCCAGCACCCGGACAGGTGACACTGAAGCTTTCTTT.

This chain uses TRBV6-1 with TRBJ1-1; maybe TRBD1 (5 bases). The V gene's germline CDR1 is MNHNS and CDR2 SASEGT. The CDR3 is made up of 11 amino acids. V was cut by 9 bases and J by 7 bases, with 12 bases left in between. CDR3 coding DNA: TGTGCCAGTAAATGGGGACTTGAAGCTTTCTTT. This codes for CASKWGLEAFF.